The clone carrying this T cell receptor beta chain was seen many times. Its antigen is not known. These data come from a study of T cell repertoires in cytomegalovirus infection. Study-wide results and limits: Adding up the frequency of public TCR beta families identified people who carried CMV plus the relevant HLA.

CDR3 length equals 13 residues. V shed 8 bases and J shed 2 bases, with 11 bases lying between them. In germline, CDR1 is ENHRY, CDR2 SYGVKD. Each CDR3 protein gets one entry after TCRdb re-called the reads with MiXCR. Among approximately 71,000 distinct CDR3 sequences listed, just under 4% were seen once. Sequenced sample: PBMCs. This clonotype originated in a human donor in good health (CMV status not recorded). Some clones in this sample may be carry-over from other donors' samples. The chain couples TRBV10-3 to TRBJ2-3; tentative D call: TRBD1 (5 bases). The CDR3 sequence: CAIGKDNTDTQYF. The CDR3, as DNA: TGTGCCATCGGGAAGGACAACACAGATACGCAGTATTTT.